The 27 T cell receptor beta chains listed next were all sequenced from one sample in a study of cytomegalovirus exposure and HLA in healthy donors. PCR amplification relied on 60 Vbeta primers (plus 13 Jbeta primers). Assay: immunoSEQ multiplex PCR; the TCRdb copy retains only in-frame clones and omits some. The table has about 130,000 clones, about four fifths seen once. The sequenced sample was PBMCs. All receptors derive from a woman between 35 and 50 years old in good health and CMV-seropositive.

V gene TRBV14 combines with J gene TRBJ1-4, with D maybe TRBD1 (5 bases). Per the germline V gene, CDR1 is SGHDN and CDR2 is FVKESK. CDR3 size: 15 residues. V was clipped by 4 bases and J by 7 bases, with 16 bases between them. The CDR3 nucleotides are TGTGCCAGCAGCCGCGGGGGGTATCGAAGTGAAAAACTGTTTTTT. Protein product: CASSRGGYRSEKLFF.

In the case of this clone: Its ends do not fully match the called genes, so a read error is possible. The chain is built from TRBV7-3 and TRBJ2-2; no firm D call. The CDR3 contains 13 residues. Germline V gene lookup returns CDR1 SGHTA and CDR2 FQGTGA. CDR3 nucleotides: TGTGCCAGCACCTTAACCCCCTCCGGGGAGCTGTTTTTT. This sequence encodes CASTLTPSGELFF.

This clone was recorded once. V is TRBV6-5 and J is TRBJ2-5, with 12 bases fitting TRBD1. V dropped 4 bases and J dropped 5; count of bases not matched to a gene: 8. The CDR3 length is 16 residues. CDR1 is MNHEY and CDR2 is SVGAGI in the germline V gene. This CDR3 is CASSSGTGGARETQYF. Written as DNA, the CDR3 is TGTGCCAGCAGTTCCGGGACAGGGGGCGCCCGGGAGACCCAGTACTTC.

This clone was detected a few times. The gene calls are TRBV6-6 and TRBJ2-4; tentatively, D is TRBD1 (6 bases). The CDR3 has 14 residues. The germline V and J ends were trimmed by 4 bases and 11 bases, with 18 bases remaining between them. CDR1 and CDR2 from the germline V gene are MNHNY and SVGAGI (reference sequence). As DNA, the CDR3 is TGTGCCAGCAGTTCCAGGGACACAACCAGGGTTCAGTACTTC. It codes for CASSSRDTTRVQYF.

The CDR3 DNA reads TGTGCCAGCAGTGAAGTCGGGTCGCCCTACGAGCAGTACTTC. Its translation is CASSEVGSPYEQYF. V gene TRBV6-1 combines with J gene TRBJ2-7; D call uncertain. In germline, CDR1 is MNHNS, CDR2 SASEGT. The CDR3 has 14 amino acids. V gave up 1 base and J gave up 2 bases, with 9 bases separating them.

The chain's CDR3 is CASSPSTVNSYEQYF. CDR3 DNA: TGCGCCAGCAGCCCCTCGACAGTAAACTCCTACGAGCAGTACTTC. The chain carries TRBV5-1 and TRBJ2-7; perhaps TRBD1 as D (5 bases). Germline V gene lookup returns CDR1 SGHRS and CDR2 YFSETQ. The V and J ends lost 4 bases and 0 bases respectively, with 14 bases between them. The CDR3 runs 15 residues.

The rearrangement links TRBV28 to TRBJ1-4; a weak D match, TRBD1 (5 bases). CDR1 and CDR2 from the germline V gene are MDHEN and SYDVKM. Trimming pared 4 bases from V and 4 bases from J, leaving 16 bases between. This CDR3 comprises 16 residues. The CDR3, as DNA: TGTGCCAGCAGTTCCCTTCGTGACAGTCTTAATGAAAAACTGTTTTTT. Translation: CASSSLRDSLNEKLFF.

The chain has TRBV28 and TRBJ1-1; 10 bases fit TRBD1. The CDR3 totals 16 residues. Germline CDR1 is MDHEN and CDR2 is SYDVKM. The J segment lost 4 bases and the V segment lost 6 bases, leaving 11 bases of the junction unmatched. The CDR3 sequence: CASSIGTGALSTEAFF. Written as DNA, the CDR3 is TGTGCCAGCAGCATAGGGACAGGGGCCTTGTCCACTGAAGCTTTCTTT.

The J gene is TRBJ2-7, the V gene TRBV7-9; 12 nucleotides align to TRBD1. With V trimmed by 1 base and J by 4 bases, 8 bases remained unmatched. CDR1 and CDR2 from the germline V gene are SEHNR and FQNEAQ (reference sequence). CDR3 length: 17 residues. The CDR3 region has the DNA TGTGCCAGCAGCTTAGGGCCCGGGACAGGGGGCACTTACGAGCAGTACTTC. It yields the protein CASSLGPGTGGTYEQYF.

The gene calls are TRBV5-1 and TRBJ2-3; D remains unclear. Germline lookup yields CDR1 SGHRS and CDR2 YFSETQ. V shed 5 bases and J shed 0 bases, with 13 bases lying between them. This CDR3 contains 15 residues. CDR3 sequence reads: CASSLMGHSTDTQYF. The CDR3 DNA reads as TGCGCCAGCAGTTTGATGGGCCATAGCACAGATACGCAGTATTTT.

The V call is TRBV6-1, the J call TRBJ1-1, with 7 bases that match TRBD1. Per germline, CDR1 MNHNS and CDR2 SASEGT. CDR3 length: 13 residues. The V and J ends lost 5 bases and 5 bases, in that order; junction bases with no gene match: 5. The CDR3 is CASSRTGLTEAFF. Written as DNA, the CDR3 is TGTGCCAGCAGTAGGACAGGTTTAACTGAAGCTTTCTTT.

The chain links TRBV9 to TRBJ2-5; TRBD2 matches 8 bases. Trimming cost V 3 bases and J 4 bases; bases outside gene matches: 5. Germline assignment: CDR1 SGDLS and CDR2 YYNGEE. This CDR3 has 14 amino acids. The CDR3 nucleotides read TGTGCCAGCAGCGCGGGAGGGGTTATAGAGACCCAGTACTTC. Protein product: CASSAGGVIETQYF.

This sequence joins TRBV7-3 and TRBJ2-5, with D possibly matching TRBD1 (5 bases). CDR3 length: 13 residues. Germline V gene sequence: CDR1 SGHTA, CDR2 FQGTGA. V was trimmed by 5 bases and J by 2 bases, leaving 9 bases between them. CDR3 DNA: TGTGCCAGCAGCCTAAGACAGCAAGAGACCCAGTACTTC. Its protein is CASSLRQQETQYF.

The chain carries TRBV5-1 and TRBJ1-1; D gene uncertain. Between the trimmed V and J ends, which lost 1 base and 6 bases, there was a span of 7 bases. The CDR3 consists of 12 residues. CDR1 and CDR2 from the germline V gene are SGHRS and YFSETQ. CDR3 sequence: CASSLSFAEAFF. The CDR3 DNA follows: TGCGCCAGCAGCTTGAGCTTTGCTGAAGCTTTCTTT.

V is TRBV5-6 and J is TRBJ1-2, with 7 bases fitting TRBD1. V shed 3 bases, J shed 4 bases, and the junction held 6 bases outside the gene matches. There are 14 residues in the CDR3. Germline loops: CDR1 SGHDT, CDR2 YYEEEE. This CDR3 reads CASSSFQGVYGYTF. In nucleotides, the CDR3 is TGTGCCAGCAGCTCTTTCCAGGGGGTCTATGGCTACACCTTC.

This rearrangement joins TRBV28 to TRBJ2-7; 7 bases align to TRBD2. The length of the CDR3 is 11 residues. Germline assignment: CDR1 MDHEN and CDR2 SYDVKM. With 10 bases clipped from V and 2 bases from J, the junction kept 2 bases outside the gene matches. CDR3 sequence (DNA): TGTGCCACCGGACTAGCCTACGAGCAGTACTTC. Amino acid sequence: CATGLAYEQYF. Variable domain in full (rest from reference TRBV28 and TRBJ2-7): DVKVTQSSRYLVKRTGEKVFLECVQDMDHENMFWYRQDPGLGLRLIYFSYDVKMKEKGDIPEGYSVSREKKERFSLILESASTNQTSMYLCATGLAYEQYFGPGTRLTVT.

The V and J genes are TRBV7-3 and TRBJ2-7; TRBD1 matches at 11 bases. After removal of 0 bases from V and 4 bases from J, the junction contained 2 bases not matched to a gene. Per the germline V gene, CDR1 is SGHTA and CDR2 is FQGTGA. The CDR3 loop spans 15 amino acids. CDR3 sequence reads: CASSLTGTGGYEQYF. The CDR3 coding sequence is TGTGCCAGCAGCTTAACCGGGACAGGGGGGTACGAGCAGTACTTC.

This chain joins TRBV5-8 and TRBJ1-1; 10 bases are a match to TRBD1. V dropped 2 bases and J dropped 5; count of bases not matched to a gene: 6. The CDR3 sequence is 15 residues long. Looked up from germline, CDR1 is SGHTS and CDR2 is YDEGEE. The CDR3 loop is CASSFIDRGQTEAFF. CDR3 DNA: TGTGCCAGCAGCTTCATTGACAGGGGGCAAACTGAAGCTTTCTTT.

This chain joins TRBV19 and TRBJ1-5, with TRBD1 matching over 8 bases. The CDR3 has 16 amino acids. Looked up from germline, CDR1 is LNHDA and CDR2 is SQIVND (reference sequence). Germline trimming cut 5 bases from V and 3 bases from J; bases unmatched to any gene: 9. CDR3 sequence: CASSPGGQAFNQPQHF. The CDR3 DNA follows: TGTGCCAGTAGTCCGGGGGGACAGGCTTTCAATCAGCCCCAGCATTTT. The full variable domain, in which reference TRBV19 and TRBJ1-5 provide the parts outside the CDR3, is DGGITQSPKYLFRKEGQNVTLSCEQNLNHDAMYWYRQDPGQGLRLIYYSQIVNDFQKGDIAEGYSVSREKKESFPLTVTSAQKNPTAFYLCASSPGGQAFNQPQHFGDGTRLSIL.

This chain uses TRBV30 with TRBJ1-5; the match to TRBD1 covers 9 bases. The ends lost 5 bases at V and 7 bases at J; junction bases unmatched: 6. Germline V gene data show CDR1 as GTSNPN and CDR2 as SVGIG (reference sequence). The CDR3 contains 13 residues. CDR3 region: CAWAGTGSQPQHF. The CDR3 region has the DNA TGTGCCTGGGCCGGGACAGGGAGCCAGCCCCAGCATTTT. The full variable domain, its missing parts supplied by reference TRBV30 and TRBJ1-5, is SQTIHQWPATLVQPVGSPLSLECTVEGTSNPNLYWYRQAAGRGLQLLFYSVGIGQISSEVPQNLSASRPQDRQFILSSKKLLLSDSGFYLCAWAGTGSQPQHFGDGTRLSIL.

This chain connects TRBV29-1 to TRBJ1-1; D is ambiguous. Germline-derived CDR1 and CDR2 are SQVTM and ANQGSEA. Trimming took 5 bases from V and 3 from J, leaving 7 bases between them. The CDR3 extends over 11 amino acids. CDR3 bases: TGCAGCGTTCGAGTCCACACTGAAGCTTTCTTT. This gives the protein CSVRVHTEAFF.

The chain employs TRBV19 and TRBJ2-3; TRBD1 agrees at 9 bases. The CDR3 length is 15 residues. In germline, CDR1 is LNHDA, CDR2 SQIVND (reference sequence). V trimming: 7 bases; J trimming: 2 bases; junction bases outside the gene matches: 7. In DNA, the CDR3 is TGTGCCAGTAATCTACAGGGGGCCACCACAGATACGCAGTATTTT. Protein sequence: CASNLQGATTDTQYF.

The V and J genes are TRBV5-1 and TRBJ2-7, with D perhaps matching TRBD2 (6 bases). This CDR3 has 14 residues. Germline CDR1 is SGHRS and CDR2 is YFSETQ. Trimming shortened V by 6 bases and J by 3 bases, and 16 bases separated the two germline ends. The CDR3 nucleotides are TGCGCCAGCACCCCTGGGGGGACCGACTACGAGCAGTACTTC. Translated, it gives CASTPGGTDYEQYF.

This chain uses TRBV7-9 with TRBJ1-1; D may be TRBD1 (6 bases). The CDR3 spans 15 residues. The V end lost 1 base, the J end lost 2 bases, and 11 bases lay between the germline ends. Germline values: CDR1 SEHNR, CDR2 FQNEAQ (reference sequence). CDR3 DNA sequence: TGTGCCAGCAGCTTAGGGACAGCAGGAAACACTGAAGCTTTCTTT. The encoded protein is CASSLGTAGNTEAFF.

The chain combines TRBV28 with TRBJ1-2; TRBD1 agrees at 7 bases. CDR1 MDHEN and CDR2 SYDVKM come from the germline V gene. The CDR3 runs to 15 residues. V shed 5 bases and J 4 bases; nucleotides not matched to a gene: 10. CDR3 in amino acids: CASSNPGQKIYGYTF. DNA of the CDR3: TGTGCCAGCAGTAATCCGGGACAGAAAATCTATGGCTACACCTTC.

V gene TRBV5-4 combines with J gene TRBJ2-7; 7 bases line up with TRBD2. J gave up 7 bases and V 0 bases, and 7 bases lay outside the gene matches. The CDR3 is 14 amino acids. CDR1 is SGHNT, CDR2 YYREEE, per germline (reference sequence). The CDR3 loop is CASSLGGGLYEQYF. The CDR3 coding sequence is TGTGCCAGCAGCTTGGGGGGGGGATTGTATGAGCAGTACTTC.

The gene calls are TRBV7-9 and TRBJ1-3; no reliable D call. V dropped 4 bases and J dropped 0 bases, with 7 bases sitting between them. Germline CDR1 is SEHNR and CDR2 is FQNEAQ (reference sequence). There are 14 residues in the CDR3. CDR3 in DNA: TGTGCCAGCAGCTCGCGGGGCTCTGGAAACACCATATATTTT. Its protein product is CASSSRGSGNTIYF.